The clone carrying this T cell receptor (beta chain) was detected a few times. No antigen is known for it. Germline V CDR1 and CDR2: SGHTA, FQGNSA. Trimming cost V 0 bases and J 6 bases, with 15 bases left between them. The CDR3 has 16 residues. The data were taken from a study of blood T cells in healthy people across ages. Points from the study as a whole: Investigators viewed diversity estimates from one million T cells as underestimates, the study reported. Nothing was known about donor CMV status, and this possibly confounded expanded clonotype changes.

A second roughly 6 to 12 cycle PCR used barcoded and J-beta primers. Unique molecular identifiers of 12 random nucleotides labeled each cDNA. TCRdb used MiXCR to reprocess the 5' RACE reads, holding one entry per CDR3 protein. The sample records 800,000 to 950,000 distinct CDR3 sequences, under 40% being singletons. The chain combines TRBV7-2 with TRBJ2-1; weak D call: TRBD2 (5 bases). The sample comprised blood. The source is a man in his late teens or twenties in good health. The CDR3 reads CASSLAGLISVNEQFF. The CDR3 DNA follows: TGTGCCAGCAGCTTAGCCGGACTTATCTCCGTCAATGAGCAGTTCTTC. Filled out from reference TRBV7-2 and TRBJ2-1, the complete variable domain reads GAGVSQSPSNKVTEKGKDVELRCDPISGHTALYWYRQSLGQGLEFLIYFQGNSAPDKSGLPSDRFSAERTGGSVSTLTIQRTQQEDSAVYLCASSLAGLISVNEQFFGPGTRLTVL.